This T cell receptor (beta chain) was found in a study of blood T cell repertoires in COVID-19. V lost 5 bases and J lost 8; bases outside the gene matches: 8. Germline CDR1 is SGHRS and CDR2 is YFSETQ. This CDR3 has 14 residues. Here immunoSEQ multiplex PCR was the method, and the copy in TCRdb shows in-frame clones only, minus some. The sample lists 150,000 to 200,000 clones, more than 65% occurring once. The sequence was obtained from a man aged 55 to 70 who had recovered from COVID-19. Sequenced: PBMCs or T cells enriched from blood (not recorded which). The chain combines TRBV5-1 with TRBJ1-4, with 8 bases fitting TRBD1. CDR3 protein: CASSITGGSEKLFF. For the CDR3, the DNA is TGCGCCAGCAGTATTACAGGGGGATCGGAAAAACTGTTTTTT.